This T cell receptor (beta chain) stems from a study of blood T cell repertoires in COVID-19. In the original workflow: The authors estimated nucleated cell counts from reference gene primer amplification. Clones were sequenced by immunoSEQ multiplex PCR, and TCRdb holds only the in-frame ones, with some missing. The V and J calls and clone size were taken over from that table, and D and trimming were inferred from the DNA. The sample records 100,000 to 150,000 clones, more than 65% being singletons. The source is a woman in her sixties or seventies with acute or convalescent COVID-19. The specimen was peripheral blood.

The CDR3 DNA follows: TGCGCCAGCAACTCCAGGGGAAAGGAAAAACTGTTTTTT. Translation: CASNSRGKEKLFF. The genes are TRBV10-1 and TRBJ1-4, with a weak D call TRBD1 (6 bases). Germline loops: CDR1 WNHNN, CDR2 SYGVQD (reference sequence). This CDR3 is built from 13 residues. V lost 7 bases and J lost 8, with 14 bases in between.